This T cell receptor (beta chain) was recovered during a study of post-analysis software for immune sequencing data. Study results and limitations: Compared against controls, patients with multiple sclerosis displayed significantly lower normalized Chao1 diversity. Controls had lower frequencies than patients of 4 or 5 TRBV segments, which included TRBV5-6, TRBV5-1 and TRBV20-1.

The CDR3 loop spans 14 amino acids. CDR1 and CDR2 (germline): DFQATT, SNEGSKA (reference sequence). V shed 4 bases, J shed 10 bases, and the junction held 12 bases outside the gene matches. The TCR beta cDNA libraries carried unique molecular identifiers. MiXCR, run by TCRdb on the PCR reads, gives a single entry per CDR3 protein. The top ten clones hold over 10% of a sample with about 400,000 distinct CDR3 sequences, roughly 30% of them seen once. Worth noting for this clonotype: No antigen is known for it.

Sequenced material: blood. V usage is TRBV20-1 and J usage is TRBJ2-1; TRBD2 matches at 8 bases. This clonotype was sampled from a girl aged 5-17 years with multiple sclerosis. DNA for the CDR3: TGCAGTGCTACCCCCAGTGGAGCGGGGGAAGAGCAGTTCTTC. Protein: CSATPSGAGEEQFF.